Below, 16 T cell receptor beta chains from the same sample are listed, as sequenced in a study of blood T cells in healthy people across ages. The second PCR ran 7 to 11 cycles with a sample-barcoded 5' primer and J-beta primers. TCRdb re-called the 5' RACE reads through MiXCR, storing one row per CDR3 protein. The sample includes fewer than 2,000,000 distinct CDR3 sequences, roughly two fifths of them seen just once. The source material was blood. Every receptor here comes from a human donor in good health.

This clonotype was recorded at least ten times. In nucleotides, the CDR3 is TGCGCCAGCAGTCTCCAGCGGGGGAGCACAGATACGCAGTATTTT. Its translation is CASSLQRGSTDTQYF. V is TRBV4-1 and J is TRBJ2-3; 8 nucleotides match TRBD2. V shed 6 bases, J shed 0 bases, and the junction held 5 bases outside the gene matches. The CDR3 has 15 residues. Germline V CDR1 and CDR2: MGHRA, YSYEKL.

This clonotype was observed at least ten times. This chain uses TRBV6-5 with TRBJ2-5; 11 bases are a match to TRBD2. Germline V gene lookup returns CDR1 MNHEY and CDR2 SVGAGI. The CDR3 runs 16 residues. The V and J ends lost 4 bases and 4 bases, in that order; junction bases with no gene match: 8. The CDR3 coding sequence is TGTGCCAGCAGTTCCCCGGGGACTAGCGGAGTAGAGACCCAGTACTTC. Encoded protein: CASSSPGTSGVETQYF.

This clonotype was seen a few times. This chain joins TRBV6-2 or TRBV6-3 and TRBJ2-5; 7 bases are shared with TRBD2. The germline gives CDR1 MNHEY, CDR2 SVGEGT. This CDR3 region has 14 residues. J was trimmed by 1 base and V by 2 bases; bases with no gene match: 1. DNA of the CDR3: TGTGCCAGCAGTTACCGACTAGCCCAAGAGACCCAGTACTTC. Its translation: CASSYRLAQETQYF.

The genes are TRBV7-9 and TRBJ1-2; TRBD1 agrees at 8 bases. Trimming cost V 2 bases and J 8 bases; bases outside gene matches: 10. Germline loops: CDR1 SEHNR, CDR2 FQNEAQ (reference sequence). The length of the CDR3 is 15 residues. This CDR3 reads CASSLTSTGGEGYTF. CDR3 coding DNA: TGTGCCAGCAGCTTAACATCAACAGGGGGGGAGGGCTACACCTTC.

This clonotype was detected many times. The chain uses TRBV29-1 and TRBJ2-7, with D perhaps matching TRBD1 (5 bases). CDR3 size: 13 residues. Trimming shortened V by 7 bases and J by 3 bases, and 16 bases separated the two germline ends. CDR1 is SQVTM and CDR2 is ANQGSEA in the germline V gene. In DNA form, the CDR3 reads TGCAGCGCCAGGGTAGCTACTCGCTACGAGCAGTACTTC. Translated, it gives CSARVATRYEQYF.

The chain combines TRBV5-1 with TRBJ2-3; 10 nucleotides agree with TRBD1. V trimming: 7 bases; J trimming: 3 bases; junction bases outside the gene matches: 11. CDR1 SGHRS and CDR2 YFSETQ come from the germline V gene. This CDR3 region has 16 residues. The DNA of the CDR3 is TGCGCCAGCCGGACAGGGGGTGGATTCCGGACAGATACGCAGTATTTT. Translated: CASRTGGGFRTDTQYF.

This clonotype has a handful of counts. The chain is built from TRBV5-5 and TRBJ1-2; 8 bases match TRBD1. Germline lookup yields CDR1 SGHKS and CDR2 YYEKEE (reference sequence). The CDR3 covers 16 residues. V trimming: 5 bases; J trimming: 2 bases; junction bases outside the gene matches: 11. The CDR3 is CASSLTGTGLNYGYTF. CDR3 nucleotide sequence: TGTGCCAGCAGTCTAACCGGGACAGGCCTCAACTATGGCTACACCTTC.

The chain recombines TRBV6-1 with TRBJ2-4; a possible D gene is TRBD1 (6 bases). The end of the DNA aligns better with TRBJ2-7, so the J call may be wrong. The CDR3 is made up of 16 amino acids. CDR1 and CDR2 (germline): MNHNS, SASEGT. This CDR3 reads CASSEDSEAGAYEQYF. CDR3 DNA: TGTGCCAGCAGTGAAGATTCCGAGGCAGGGGCCTACGAGCAGTACTTC.

This clonotype was picked up a small number of times. The rearrangement links TRBV6-6 to TRBJ2-7, with TRBD1 identical over 10 bases. CDR3 length: 14 residues. The germline V gene has CDR1 MNHNY and CDR2 SVGAGI (reference sequence). With V trimmed by 6 bases and J by 3 bases, 5 bases remained unmatched. CDR3 sequence reads: CASRMTGGFYEQYF. The CDR3 DNA is TGTGCCAGCAGAATGACAGGGGGCTTCTACGAGCAGTACTTC.

The chain has TRBV5-1 and TRBJ2-5, with TRBD2 as a possible D gene (6 bases). Per the germline V gene, CDR1 is SGHRS and CDR2 is YFSETQ. The length of the CDR3 is 16 residues. Trimming left V 0 bases short and J 4 bases short, with 16 bases between. The CDR3 protein is CASSLEEEGTGETQYF. The DNA for the CDR3 is TGCGCCAGCAGCTTGGAGGAGGAGGGGACGGGAGAGACCCAGTACTTC.

V and J are TRBV12-3 or TRBV12-4 and TRBJ1-1; D might be TRBD1 (6 bases). The CDR3 is 15 amino acids. Deletions cut 3 bases from V and 0 bases from J, with 11 bases between. CDR3 in DNA: TGTGCCAGCAGTTTTACTGGACAGCTGAACACTGAAGCTTTCTTT. This gives the protein CASSFTGQLNTEAFF.

This clonotype was recorded a few times. V and J are TRBV29-1 and TRBJ1-5; D unclear. Trimming cost V 4 bases and J 5 bases, with 12 bases left between them. This CDR3 has 13 amino acids. Germline CDR1 and CDR2: SQVTM and ANQGSEA. This chain's CDR3 is CSVASGNDQPQHF. CDR3 DNA sequence: TGCAGCGTTGCCAGCGGTAATGATCAGCCCCAGCATTTT.

This clonotype was found a few times. The chain has TRBV7-2 and TRBJ2-7, with D perhaps matching TRBD2 (5 bases). CDR1 and CDR2 (germline): SGHTA, FQGNSA. This CDR3 region has 15 residues. Between the trimmed V and J ends, which lost 2 bases and 5 bases, there was a span of 16 bases. The CDR3 DNA follows: TGTGCCAGCAGCTTACCTGGCTTCCCCGGGAACGAGCAGTACTTC. The encoded protein is CASSLPGFPGNEQYF.

In the case of this clonotype: The junction differs from germline at one of its ends, possibly a read error. The chain recombines TRBV6-1 with TRBJ1-5; weak D call: TRBD1 (5 bases). The CDR3 totals 15 residues. Germline values: CDR1 MNHNS, CDR2 SASEGT. CDR3: CACSPGHLSNQPQHF. In nucleotides, the CDR3 is TGTGCCTGCAGCCCCGGACACCTTAGCAATCAGCCCCAGCATTTT.

The rearrangement uses TRBV20-1 and TRBJ2-7, with TRBD1 identical over 9 bases. The DNA end favors TRBJ2-5, so the J call may be wrong. Germline V lookup: CDR1 DFQATT, CDR2 SNEGSKA (reference sequence). The CDR3 consists of 15 residues. The CDR3 loop is CSARDRTGAEETQYF. The CDR3 bases are TGCAGTGCTAGAGATCGGACAGGGGCGGAGGAGACCCAGTACTTC.

The chain links TRBV5-1 to TRBJ2-7; D uncertain. Germline V lookup: CDR1 SGHRS, CDR2 YFSETQ. The V gene lost 6 bases and the J gene lost 1 base, with 14 bases spanning the gap. This CDR3 region has 14 residues. The CDR3 region is CASTVEWDSYEQYF. DNA of the CDR3: TGCGCCAGCACTGTCGAATGGGATTCCTACGAGCAGTACTTC.